The clone carrying this T cell receptor beta chain was counted between two and nine times. Its specificity is not known. The sample comes from a study of beta chain features in type 1 diabetes. Study summary: The number of sorted cells examined across all samples was approximately 110,000,000. Study-wide results and limits: The study found moderately but significantly shorter TCRB CDR3s in all four CD4+ subsets of Type 1 diabetes patients. Equally in patients and controls, PCR might preferentially amplify shorter templates.

CD45RO/CCR7/CD25/CD127/CD95/CD27 staining was used to isolate CD4+ naive, central memory, regulatory and stem cell-like memory cells by sorting. What was sequenced were expressed TCRB transcripts, since all of the isolated RNA had been reverse transcribed. The repertoire was sequenced with immunoSEQ multiplex PCR; TCRdb's copy has only in-frame clones and lacks some. The sample shows more than 250,000 clones, approximately 16% of them seen only once. CDR1 is LNHNV and CDR2 is YYDKDF in the germline V gene (reference sequence). The CDR3 spans 15 residues. V gave up 3 bases and J gave up 4 bases; unmatched junction bases: 8.

This chain uses TRBV15 with TRBJ2-7; 8 bases are shared with TRBD1. The TCR comes from a man aged 18 to 30 with type 1 diabetes. The sequenced sample consisted of naive CD4+ T cells from blood. CDR3: CATSSFRQGHYEQYF. CDR3 DNA sequence: TGTGCCACCAGCAGTTTCCGACAGGGGCATTACGAGCAGTACTTC.